A selection of T cell receptor beta chains follows, all from one sample in a study of Ad26.COV2.S vaccination and SARS-CoV-2 variants. Some clones are missing from TCRdb's copy, which holds only in-frame ones; the method was immunoSEQ multiplex PCR. Of fewer than 900,000 clones in the sample, roughly 90% were seen once. Here the sequenced sample was peripheral blood, taken in a trial of Ad26.COV2.S vaccine versus placebo. These receptors originate from a person between 18 and 65 years old who received the Ad26.COV2.S COVID-19 vaccine or a placebo. Both conserved end residues are part of each CDR3. D genes are given only for firm matches. Clone size is given for some rows only: seen once, a few or many times, or a class if the clone is expanded.

abundance	j_gene	v_gene	d_gene	CDR3nt	CDR3aa
few	TRBJ2-7	TRBV27	-	TGTGCCAGCAGTCCTCGCCCACCAGAGAGCTCCTACGAGCAGTACTTC	CASSPRPPESSYEQYF
-	TRBJ1-2	TRBV7-9	-	TGTGCCAGCAGCACGGAGAACTATGGCTACACCTTC	CASSTENYGYTF
-	TRBJ1-4	TRBV7-8	-	TGTGCCAGCAGCTTAGAGGGGGGGGTTTATGAAAAACTGTTTTTT	CASSLEGGVYEKLFF
-	TRBJ2-1	TRBV18	TRBD1	TGTGCCAGCTCACCACCGGGACAGGGATATGGCAATGAGCAGTTCTTC	CASSPPGQGYGNEQFF
-	TRBJ2-3	TRBV19	TRBD1	TGTGCCAGTAGTACCCCCCTGACAGGGACCTCCACAGATACGCAGTATTTT	CASSTPLTGTSTDTQYF
-	TRBJ2-5	TRBV6-1	-	TGTGCCAGCAGTGATTGGGGGTCCCCTCAAGAGACCCAGTACTTC	CASSDWGSPQETQYF
few	TRBJ1-4	TRBV24-1	-	TGTGCCACCAGTGATTTTGGTGAAAAACTGTTTTTT	CATSDFGEKLFF
-	TRBJ2-3	TRBV11-2	-	TGTGCCAGCAGGGGACAATTGGGAGATACGCAGTATTTT	CASRGQLGDTQYF
-	TRBJ2-5	TRBV30	TRBD1	TGTGCCTGGAGGGGGACCGACAGGGGTGAGACCCAGTACTTC	CAWRGTDRGETQYF
-	TRBJ2-4	TRBV30	TRBD1	TGTGCCTGGAGTCTACAGGGGGTAGGCAAAAACATTCAGTACTTC	CAWSLQGVGKNIQYF
-	TRBJ2-2	TRBV6-5	-	TGTGCCAGCAGTTACTATCGGGGGTGGTTCACCGGGGAGCTGTTTTTT	CASSYYRGWFTGELFF
-	TRBJ2-5	TRBV7-6	TRBD1	TGTGCCAGCAGCCTGGGACAGGCTAAAGAGACCCAGTACTTC	CASSLGQAKETQYF
-	TRBJ1-3	TRBV12-3/TRBV12-4	-	TGTGCCAGCAGTTTTGGTTTTAGAAACACCATATATTTT	CASSFGFRNTIYF
few	TRBJ1-3	TRBV19	-	TGTGCCAGTAGGCCACAGCTCTCTGGAAACACCATATATTTT	CASRPQLSGNTIYF
once	TRBJ2-3	TRBV21-1	-	TGTGCCAGCAGCAAAGAGGGTGTGTCCACAGATACGCAGTATTTT	CASSKEGVSTDTQYF
once	TRBJ2-5	TRBV4-2	-	TGTGCCAGCAGCCAAGGTGGGCAAGAGACCCAGTACTTC	CASSQGGQETQYF